The present entry profiles one T cell receptor beta chain with its context. Its antigen is as yet unknown. This sample is part of a study of T-cell reconstitution after alpha-beta-depleted transplantation in children. The authors prepared the TCRbeta library with unique molecular identifiers. From the PCR reads, TCRdb called clonotypes with MiXCR, one entry per CDR3 protein. The sample lists about 90,000 distinct CDR3 sequences, around a sixth occurring once. Per the germline V gene, CDR1 is KGHSH and CDR2 is LQKENI. The CDR3 contains 16 residues. V dropped 1 base and J dropped 6 bases, with 19 bases sitting between them. Overall study findings and caveats: At the one-year point after transplant, T-cell counts and TCRbeta diversity were found to come mostly from T cells that had been newly produced. Reports say that about two months after transplant, the alpha-beta T cells came out of several hundred graft clones that had expanded.

This receptor was obtained from a male patient aged 2-10 years who had a stem cell transplant for acute lymphoblastic leukemia, so the T cells may come from the graft donor. Here the sequenced sample was PBMCs, mostly from graft donor cells, taken 180 days after TCRalphabeta/CD19-depleted stem cell transplant. The rearrangement links TRBV18 to TRBJ2-7, with D maybe TRBD1 (6 bases). CDR3: CASSPLGRGGKAEQYF. The CDR3 DNA reads as TGTGCCAGCTCACCACTAGGGAGAGGGGGTAAGGCCGAGCAGTACTTC.